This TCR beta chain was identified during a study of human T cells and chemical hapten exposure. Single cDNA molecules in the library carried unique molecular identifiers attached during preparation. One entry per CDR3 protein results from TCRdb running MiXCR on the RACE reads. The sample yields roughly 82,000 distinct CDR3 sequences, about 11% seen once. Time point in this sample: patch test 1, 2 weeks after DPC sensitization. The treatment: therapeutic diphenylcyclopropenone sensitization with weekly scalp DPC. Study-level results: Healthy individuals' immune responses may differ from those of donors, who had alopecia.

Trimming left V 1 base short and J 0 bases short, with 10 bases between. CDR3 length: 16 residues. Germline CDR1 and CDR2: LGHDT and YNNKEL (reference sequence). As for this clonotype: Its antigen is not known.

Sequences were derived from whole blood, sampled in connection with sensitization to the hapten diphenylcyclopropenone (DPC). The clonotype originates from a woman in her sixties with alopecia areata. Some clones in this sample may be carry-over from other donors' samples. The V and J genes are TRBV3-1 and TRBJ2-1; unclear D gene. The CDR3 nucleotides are TGTGCCAGCAGCCAAGGTCGCCTAATCTCCTACAATGAGCAGTTCTTC. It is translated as CASSQGRLISYNEQFF.